Sequencing of this T cell receptor beta chain was carried out in a study of blood T cell repertoires in COVID-19. Background on the study: The analysed material was cDNA or gDNA that came from T cells, B-cell-depleted T cells, or PBMCs.

Clones were sequenced by immunoSEQ multiplex PCR, and TCRdb holds only the in-frame ones, with some missing. This table has approximately 170,000 clones, around 72% appearing once. CDR3 length: 14 residues. Germline CDR1 reads SGDLS; CDR2 reads YYNGEE. V was trimmed by 1 base and J by 1 base, leaving 9 bases between them. This chain connects TRBV9 to TRBJ2-7, with D uncertain. The TCR sequence derives from a woman of 80 years or more with acute or convalescent COVID-19. The sample consisted of peripheral blood. CDR3 region: CASSVSAGSYEQYF. DNA of the CDR3: TGTGCCAGCAGCGTATCGGCCGGGTCCTACGAGCAGTACTTC.